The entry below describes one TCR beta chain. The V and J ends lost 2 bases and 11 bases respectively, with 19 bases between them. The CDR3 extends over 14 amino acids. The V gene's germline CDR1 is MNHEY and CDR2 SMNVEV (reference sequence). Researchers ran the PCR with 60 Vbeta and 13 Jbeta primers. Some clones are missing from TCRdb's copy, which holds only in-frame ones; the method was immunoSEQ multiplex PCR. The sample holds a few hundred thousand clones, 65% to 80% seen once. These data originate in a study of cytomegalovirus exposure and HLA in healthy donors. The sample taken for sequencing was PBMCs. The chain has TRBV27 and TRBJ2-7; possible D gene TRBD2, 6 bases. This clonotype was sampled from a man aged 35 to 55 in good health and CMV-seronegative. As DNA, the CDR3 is TGTGCCAGCAGTTTAAATCGGGCTTCGGAGCGGGAGTACTTC. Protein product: CASSLNRASEREYF.